This T cell receptor beta chain was recorded in a study of shared clonotypes between healthy human individuals. The study, taken as a whole, reports: Rarefaction gave evidence that sorted-subset sequencing remained incomplete despite large depth.

The study separated CD4+ cells into CD45RA+ naive and CD45RA-negative memory subsets. Clones were read by immunoSEQ multiplex PCR, and TCRdb kept only the in-frame ones, dropping some. This table has about 2.3 million clones, around 93% appearing once. This clone was found once. The antigen is not known. Sequences were obtained from naive CD4+ T cells from PBMCs. Documented subset: CD45RA+ positively selected. The origin of this receptor is a man younger than 35 in good health. Some clones in this sample may be carry-over from other donors' samples.

The CDR3 loop reads CASKPRREGPQYF. In DNA form, the CDR3 reads TGCGCCAGCAAACCGCGGCGGGAGGGCCCGCAGTACTTC. The V and J genes are TRBV5-1 and TRBJ2-7; 9 bases map to TRBD2. In germline, CDR1 is SGHRS, CDR2 YFSETQ. Trimming at V came to 6 bases and at J to 9 bases, leaving 10 bases not matched to a gene. This CDR3 is built from 13 residues.